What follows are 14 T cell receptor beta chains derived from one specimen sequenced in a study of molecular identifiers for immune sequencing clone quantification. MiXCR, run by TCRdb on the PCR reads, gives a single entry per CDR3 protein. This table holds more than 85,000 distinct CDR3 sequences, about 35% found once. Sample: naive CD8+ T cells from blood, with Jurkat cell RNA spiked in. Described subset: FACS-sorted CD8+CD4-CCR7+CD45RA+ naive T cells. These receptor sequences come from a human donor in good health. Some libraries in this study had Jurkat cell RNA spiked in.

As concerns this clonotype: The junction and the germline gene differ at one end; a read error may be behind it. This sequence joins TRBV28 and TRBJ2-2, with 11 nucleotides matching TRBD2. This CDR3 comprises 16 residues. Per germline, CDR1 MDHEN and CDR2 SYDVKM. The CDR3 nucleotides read TGTGCCAGCAGTTTTAGCGGGAGGGCCAGCACCGGGGAGCAGATTTTT. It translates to CASSFSGRASTGEQIF.

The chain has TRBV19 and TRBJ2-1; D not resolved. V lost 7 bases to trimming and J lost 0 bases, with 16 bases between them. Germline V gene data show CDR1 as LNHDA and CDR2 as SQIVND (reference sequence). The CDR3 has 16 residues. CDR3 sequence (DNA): TGTGCCAGTACTGTCAGTACTCGGTCCTCCTACAATGAGCAGTTCTTC. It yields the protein CASTVSTRSSYNEQFF.

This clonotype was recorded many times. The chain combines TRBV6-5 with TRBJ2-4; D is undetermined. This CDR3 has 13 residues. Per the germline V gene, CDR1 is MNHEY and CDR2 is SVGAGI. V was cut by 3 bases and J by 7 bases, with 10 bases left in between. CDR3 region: CASSYSTRNIQYF. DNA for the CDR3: TGTGCCAGCAGTTATTCTACACGGAACATTCAGTACTTC.

CDR3 sequence (DNA): TGTGCCAGTAGCTGGACAGGGACCCTTCCGTCCTACGAGCAGTACTTC. Residues: CASSWTGTLPSYEQYF. The rearrangement links TRBV19 to TRBJ2-7, with 8 positions matching TRBD1. There are 16 residues in the CDR3. From germline, CDR1 is LNHDA and CDR2 SQIVND (reference sequence). V lost 6 bases to trimming and J lost 1 base; unmatched junction nucleotides: 11.

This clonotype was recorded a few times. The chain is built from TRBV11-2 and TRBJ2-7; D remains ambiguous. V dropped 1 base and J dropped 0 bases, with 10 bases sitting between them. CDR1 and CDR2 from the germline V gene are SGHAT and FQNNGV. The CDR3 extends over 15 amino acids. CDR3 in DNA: TGTGCCAGCAGCTTAGTGGGTGCTAGCTCCTACGAGCAGTACTTC. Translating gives CASSLVGASSYEQYF.

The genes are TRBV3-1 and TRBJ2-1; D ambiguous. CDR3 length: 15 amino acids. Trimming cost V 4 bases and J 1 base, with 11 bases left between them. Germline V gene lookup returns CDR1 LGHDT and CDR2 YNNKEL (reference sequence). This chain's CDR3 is CASSLRVISYNEQFF. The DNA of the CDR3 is TGTGCCAGCAGCCTTCGGGTTATATCCTACAATGAGCAGTTCTTC.

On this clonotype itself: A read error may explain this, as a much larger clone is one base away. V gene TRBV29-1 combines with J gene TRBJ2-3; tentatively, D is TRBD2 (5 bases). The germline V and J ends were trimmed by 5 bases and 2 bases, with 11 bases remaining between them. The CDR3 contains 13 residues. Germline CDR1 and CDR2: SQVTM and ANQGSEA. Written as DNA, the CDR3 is TGCAGCGTTAAAGGTCGGGACACAGATACGCAGTATTTT. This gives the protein CSVKGRDTDTQYF.

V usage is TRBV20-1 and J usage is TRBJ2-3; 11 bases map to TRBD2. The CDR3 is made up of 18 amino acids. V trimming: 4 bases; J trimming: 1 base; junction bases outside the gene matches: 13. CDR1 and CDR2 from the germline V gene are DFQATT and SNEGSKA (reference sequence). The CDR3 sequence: CSAISGTSGSLRTDTQYF. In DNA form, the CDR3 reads TGCAGTGCTATTTCGGGTACTAGCGGGAGCCTTCGCACAGATACGCAGTATTTT.

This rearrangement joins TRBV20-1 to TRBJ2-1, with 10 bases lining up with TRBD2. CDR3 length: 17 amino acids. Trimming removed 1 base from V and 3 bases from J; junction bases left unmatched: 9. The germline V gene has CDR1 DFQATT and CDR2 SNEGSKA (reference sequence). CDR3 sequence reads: CSARVLLAGADYNEQFF. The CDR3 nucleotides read TGCAGTGCTAGAGTTTTGCTAGCGGGAGCGGACTACAATGAGCAGTTCTTC.

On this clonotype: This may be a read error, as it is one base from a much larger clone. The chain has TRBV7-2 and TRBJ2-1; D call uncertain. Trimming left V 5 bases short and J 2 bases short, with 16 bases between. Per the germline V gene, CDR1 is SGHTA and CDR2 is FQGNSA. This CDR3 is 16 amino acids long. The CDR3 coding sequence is TGTGCCAGCAGCCCGCTGTGGGATAGCCCCTACAATGAGCAGTTCTTC. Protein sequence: CASSPLWDSPYNEQFF.

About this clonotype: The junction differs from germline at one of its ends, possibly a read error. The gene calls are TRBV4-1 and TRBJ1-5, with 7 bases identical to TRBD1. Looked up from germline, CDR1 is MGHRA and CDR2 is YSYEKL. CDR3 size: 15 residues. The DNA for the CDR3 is TGCGCCAGCAGCCAAGTCAGGGACAGCAATCAGCCCCAGCAATTT. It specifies CASSQVRDSNQPQQF.

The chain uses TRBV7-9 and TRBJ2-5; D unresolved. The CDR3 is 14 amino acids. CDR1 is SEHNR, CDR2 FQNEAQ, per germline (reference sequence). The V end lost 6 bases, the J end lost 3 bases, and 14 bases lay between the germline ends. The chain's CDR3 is CASRAPRPEETQYF. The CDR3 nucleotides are TGTGCCAGCAGAGCCCCGCGCCCTGAAGAGACCCAGTACTTC.

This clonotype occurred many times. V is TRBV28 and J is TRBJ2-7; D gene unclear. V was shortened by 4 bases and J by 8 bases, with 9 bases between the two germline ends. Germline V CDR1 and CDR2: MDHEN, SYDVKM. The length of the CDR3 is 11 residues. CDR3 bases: TGTGCCAGCAGTTCCCCGGCCCAGCAGTACTTC. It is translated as CASSSPAQQYF.

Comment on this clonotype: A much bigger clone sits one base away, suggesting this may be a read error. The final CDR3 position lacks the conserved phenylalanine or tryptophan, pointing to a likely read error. Here the CDR3 reads CATVEGAINTEAFL. DNA for the CDR3: TGTGCCACCGTTGAAGGGGCCATAAACACTGAAGCTTTCTTA. The chain has TRBV15 and TRBJ1-1, with a possible D match to TRBD1 (5 bases). Germline V gene lookup returns CDR1 LNHNV and CDR2 YYDKDF (reference sequence). The CDR3 spans 14 residues. The V end lost 8 bases, the J end lost 2 bases, and 15 bases lay between the germline ends.